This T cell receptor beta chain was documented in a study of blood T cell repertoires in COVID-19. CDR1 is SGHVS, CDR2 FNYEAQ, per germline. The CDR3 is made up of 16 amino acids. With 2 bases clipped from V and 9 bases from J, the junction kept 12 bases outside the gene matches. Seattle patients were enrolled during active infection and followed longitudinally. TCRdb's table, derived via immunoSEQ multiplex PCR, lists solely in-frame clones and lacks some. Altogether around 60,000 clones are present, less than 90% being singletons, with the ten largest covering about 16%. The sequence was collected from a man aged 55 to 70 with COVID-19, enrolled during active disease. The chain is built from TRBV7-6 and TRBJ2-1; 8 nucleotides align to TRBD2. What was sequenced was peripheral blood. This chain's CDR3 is CASSLFEAGVGSEQFF. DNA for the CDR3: TGTGCCAGCAGCTTATTTGAAGCGGGAGTGGGAAGTGAGCAGTTCTTC.